These 9 T cell receptor beta chains share one sample of origin, sequenced in a study of early T cells in non-severe SARS-CoV-2 infection. TCRdb processed the 5' RACE reads anew with MiXCR; each CDR3 protein has one entry. The sample comprises 30,000 to 40,000 distinct CDR3 sequences, about 8% of which are singletons, and around 12% rests with the top ten. This specimen was whole blood, taken at baseline. All receptors come from an adult who was a healthcare worker with PCR-confirmed SARS-CoV-2 infection or an uninfected control (not recorded which).

In its sample, this clonotype was seen a few times. The chain links TRBV5-5 to TRBJ1-5; D not certain. Germline V gene data show CDR1 as SGHKS and CDR2 as YYEKEE (reference sequence). The CDR3 covers 13 residues. The V gene lost 1 base and the J gene lost 8 bases, with 10 bases spanning the gap. The CDR3 region has the DNA TGTGCCAGCAGCTTGAGTGGGGTTGAGCCCCAGCATTTT. Its protein is CASSLSGVEPQHF.

This clonotype was counted only a few times. This rearrangement joins TRBV19 to TRBJ1-6; D remains ambiguous. V lost 7 bases to trimming and J lost 5 bases, with 12 bases between them. Germline assignment: CDR1 LNHDA and CDR2 SQIVND (reference sequence). The CDR3 totals 14 residues. CDR3 residues: CASNSALDNSPLHF. CDR3 in DNA: TGTGCCAGTAACTCCGCCCTTGATAATTCACCCCTCCACTTT.

This clonotype was detected a few times. The genes are TRBV20-1 and TRBJ1-4, with unresolved D. The germline gives CDR1 DFQATT, CDR2 SNEGSKA (reference sequence). The CDR3 runs to 14 residues. Trimming left V 1 base short and J 2 bases short, with 8 bases between. This chain's CDR3 is CSARGGGTNEKLFF. The CDR3 DNA reads as TGCAGTGCTAGAGGGGGTGGGACTAATGAAAAACTGTTTTTT.

This clonotype occurred a few times. The gene calls are TRBV20-1 and TRBJ2-7; 12 nucleotides line up with TRBD2. Germline assignment: CDR1 DFQATT and CDR2 SNEGSKA (reference sequence). Trimming took 5 bases from V and 5 from J; bases not matched to a gene: 4. The length of the CDR3 is 13 residues. As DNA, the CDR3 is TGCAGTGCTGAGACTAGCGGGGGTGACGAGCAGTACTTC. It codes for CSAETSGGDEQYF.

This chain connects TRBV5-1 to TRBJ1-2; TRBD1 might be the D (5 bases). Per germline, CDR1 SGHRS and CDR2 YFSETQ. The CDR3 sequence is 15 residues long. Trimming took 5 bases from V and 8 from J, leaving 22 bases between them. The CDR3 region is CASSPSQAPARGYTF. CDR3 in DNA: TGCGCCAGCAGTCCCTCACAGGCGCCTGCTCGCGGCTACACCTTC.

The chain carries TRBV15 and TRBJ2-1; 9 bases align to TRBD2. Germline lookup yields CDR1 LNHNV and CDR2 YYDKDF (reference sequence). Trimming at V came to 0 bases and at J to 6 bases, leaving 6 bases not matched to a gene. The CDR3 contains 16 residues. CDR3 sequence reads: CATSREAQAGGNEQFF. CDR3 DNA sequence: TGTGCCACCAGCAGAGAGGCGCAAGCGGGGGGCAATGAGCAGTTCTTC.

This clonotype has more than one count but fewer than ten. The rearrangement links TRBV5-1 to TRBJ2-5; no definite D call. The V gene lost 4 bases and the J gene lost 2 bases, with 12 bases spanning the gap. This CDR3 contains 14 residues. Per germline, CDR1 SGHRS and CDR2 YFSETQ. The CDR3 is CASSPGTLQETQYF. The DNA of the CDR3 is TGCGCCAGCAGCCCAGGAACCTTACAAGAGACCCAGTACTTC.

This clonotype was recorded at least ten times. The chain employs TRBV5-3 and TRBJ2-4; D uncertain. TRBV5-3 is an open reading frame, and its role is uncertain. Trimming shortened V by 0 bases and J by 6 bases, and 13 bases separated the two germline ends. CDR3 size: 15 residues. Written as DNA, the CDR3 is TGTGCCAGAAGCTTGGGTACGCAGGTGGCAAACATTCAGTACTTC. Protein product: CARSLGTQVANIQYF.

This clonotype was seen at least ten times. The CDR3 coding sequence is TGCAGTGCTTCAGGGGCCCTCTATGGCTACACCTTC. Amino acid sequence: CSASGALYGYTF. The chain recombines TRBV20-1 with TRBJ1-2; D might be TRBD1 (6 bases). The CDR3 covers 12 residues. V gave up 5 bases and J gave up 4 bases, with 11 bases separating them. The germline V gene has CDR1 DFQATT and CDR2 SNEGSKA (reference sequence).